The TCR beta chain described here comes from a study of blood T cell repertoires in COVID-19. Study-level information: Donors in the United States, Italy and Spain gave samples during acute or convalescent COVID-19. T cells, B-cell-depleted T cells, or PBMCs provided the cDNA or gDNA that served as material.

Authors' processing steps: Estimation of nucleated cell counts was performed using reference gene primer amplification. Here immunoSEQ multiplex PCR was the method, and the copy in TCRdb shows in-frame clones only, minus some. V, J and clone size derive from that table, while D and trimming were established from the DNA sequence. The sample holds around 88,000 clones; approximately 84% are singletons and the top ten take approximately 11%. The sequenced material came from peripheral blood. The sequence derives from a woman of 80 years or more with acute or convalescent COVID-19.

The DNA for the CDR3 is TGTGCCAGTCTCGGGACAGCGAACACTGAAGCTTTCTTT. Protein: CASLGTANTEAFF. This chain links TRBV6-5 with TRBJ1-1; 7 nucleotides match TRBD1. J was trimmed by 1 base and V by 9 bases; bases with no gene match: 5. The germline V gene has CDR1 MNHEY and CDR2 SVGAGI. This CDR3 has 13 amino acids.